The 5 T cell receptor beta chains presented below share a single source sample, sequenced in a study of blood T cell repertoires in COVID-19. This table comes from immunoSEQ multiplex PCR, and its TCRdb copy is limited to in-frame clones, with some not included. The table records some 140,000 clones, more than 75% of them present only once. Sample: peripheral blood. The receptors derive from a man older than 75 with acute or convalescent COVID-19.

J is TRBJ1-2 and V is TRBV27; 10 bases fit TRBD1. The V gene end was trimmed by 6 bases and the J gene end by 3 bases; junction bases not matched to a gene: 19. Germline assignment: CDR1 MNHEY and CDR2 SMNVEV (reference sequence). The CDR3 extends over 19 amino acids. CDR3 coding DNA: TGTGCCAGCAGCTCATCAAAATTGTGGGACAGGGGTGTGTACTATGGCTACACCTTC. Amino acid sequence: CASSSSKLWDRGVYYGYTF.

The J gene is TRBJ1-3, the V gene TRBV4-3; 12 positions match TRBD1. Losses at the gene ends were 8 bases for V and 3 bases for J; bases not matched to a gene: 2. CDR3 length: 14 amino acids. CDR1 and CDR2 from the germline V gene are LGHNA and YSLEER. CDR3: CASGDRGLGNTIYF. In nucleotides, the CDR3 is TGCGCCAGCGGGGACAGGGGGCTTGGAAACACCATATATTTT.

J is TRBJ2-1 and V is TRBV19, with D possibly matching TRBD2 (6 bases). Germline CDR1 LNHDA, CDR2 SQIVND (reference sequence). V lost 5 bases, J lost 7 bases, and 21 bases lay in between. CDR3 size: 16 residues. The CDR3 bases are TGTGCCAGTAGTCAGGGTGGAGGGCTCTTTTTGAATGAGCAGTTCTTC. Translated: CASSQGGGLFLNEQFF.

V gene TRBV19 combines with J gene TRBJ1-1, with 7 positions matching TRBD1. The CDR3 has 14 residues. The germline CDR1 and CDR2 sequences are LNHDA and SQIVND (reference sequence). Trimming at V came to 5 bases and at J to 0 bases, leaving 3 bases not matched to a gene. In DNA form, the CDR3 reads TGTGCCAGTAGTTACAGGGGTATGAACACTGAAGCTTTCTTT. It codes for CASSYRGMNTEAFF.

This rearrangement joins TRBV9 to TRBJ2-7, with TRBD2 matching 10 bases. There are 17 residues in the CDR3. The junction had 6 bases not matched to a gene; V was cut back by 0 bases and J by 0 bases. Germline assignment: CDR1 SGDLS and CDR2 YYNGEE. The CDR3 is CASSVASSGGSSYEQYF. CDR3 DNA sequence: TGTGCCAGCAGCGTAGCCTCTAGCGGGGGATCCTCCTACGAGCAGTACTTC.